This TCR beta chain appears in the sequencing data of a study of cytomegalovirus exposure and HLA in healthy donors listed by TCRdb under 2017. For the study in its entirety: According to an earlier analysis of a few hundred of the donors, some 180 million T cells yielded approximately 120 million unique TCR beta sequences and about 300 Gb of sequence data. An early release that covered about 600 HLA-typed donors contained around 330 gigabases of sequencing data and some 87 million unique TCR sequences. Typing coverage differed by locus: A, B, C, DRB1 and DQB1 were typed in roughly 629-630 donors, DQA1 in roughly 500, DPA1 in around 580, and DPB1 in 400 to 490. Among under 450 genotyped donors of the cohort, an average of about 240,000 unique TCR beta nucleotide sequences were sequenced per donor, about a sixth of them non-productive. Rather than using new phenotypic data, the later analysis identified candidate immune exposures from TCR beta sequences and from how often those sequences occurred across donors. Donor age, sex, ethnicity and CMV serostatus were collected together with the repertoire data. An earlier analysis of 587 of the donors applied high-throughput TCR beta sequencing to assess whether each TCR beta V gene segment acted as functional or pseudogenic. Class I and class II HLA loci were covered by the typing at four-digit resolution. Because of strong linkage in the cohort, a few DR-DQ haplotypes were treated as single units for association and clustering. Besides the first cohort of 550 to 750 subjects, a separate validation cohort made up of 120 different subjects was used. High-throughput TCR immunosequencing, statistical association of individual TCRs with disease status, and machine learning were combined to predict cytomegalovirus infection status. A later analysis re-analyzed previously published TCR beta repertoires from 600 to 850 donors and added high-resolution HLA genotyping to study TCR occurrence patterns. The aim of the study was to test whether cataloging public T cell receptors could identify signatures of past pathogen exposure. All discovery cohort repertoires had been generated using a single sequencing platform. In a later genetic analysis, genome-wide SNP genotypes for about 60% of the 666 donors were used, and that subset was treated as a discovery cohort. The study used immunosequencing to profile the T cell repertoires of approximately 630 subjects and linked those repertoires to cytomegalovirus serostatus. Among the roughly 380 genotyped donors, around 81% belonged to the genetic ancestry cluster associated with self-reported Caucasian donors.

Overall study results and their limits: In a later analysis, most CMV-associated TCR beta chains were found to appear HLA-restricted, with HLA associations seemingly driven largely by CMV exposure. Specific HLA alleles were associated with over 15,000 TCR beta sequences at a false discovery rate of 0.05 in a later analysis. The classifier was reported to diagnose cytomegalovirus status with high specificity and sensitivity in both the original and validation cohorts. Correlated functional status among segregating V segments might reflect linkage disequilibrium, but an unknown experimental factor could not be ruled out. An association between a missense DCLRE1C variant and V-gene and J-gene trimming of TCR beta chains was found in a later genetic analysis and replicated in an independent cohort. Because HLA typing was unavailable for some donors at each locus, only the typed subset was used in association tests. An earlier analysis of 450 to 750 of the donors showed that most TCR beta V segments appeared in productive rearrangements either about 90% or about 30% of the time, which broadly matched IMGT annotations. In vitro tests confirmed that a few of the cytomegalovirus-associated TCR beta chains recognize cytomegalovirus antigens. CMV serostatus was the only immune exposure information available for the cohort. A further reported finding was that TCR beta sequences accurately predicted the HLA-A and HLA-B alleles for most subjects in the first cohort. Some IMGT-functional V segments, including TRBV6-2 and TRBV6-3, could not be distinguished by the 87-base-pair reads and were therefore excluded. Several of the top co-occurrence clusters appeared to be linked to parvovirus B19, influenza, CMV and Epstein-Barr virus, according to a later analysis. It was suggested by the authors that the approach could potentially be generalized to other disease states and immunological phenotypes. A group of highly shared sequence variants was considered likely to be a technical artifact of the sequencing pipeline. The cohort was sequenced for TCR beta chains only, and without alpha or paired-chain data the features that could be detected were limited. Across donors, most TCR sequences were observed very rarely, whereas some public TCRs were present in many individuals. When HLA alleles, especially DR and DQ, strongly co-occurred, TCR associations were difficult to assign to individual alleles. In a later analysis, TCR association rates were found to vary across HLA loci, with the most associated TCRs seen for DRB1 alleles and the fewest for HLA-C alleles. Roughly uniform sequencing depth across donors was assumed in presence/absence analyses, although this assumption may not hold. Roughly 15 rarely observed V segments, including chromosome 9 orphons, were excluded from the earlier analysis of some 590 of the donors because counts were too low. In a later analysis, HLA-associated TCR beta chains were found to be more clonally expanded and to have lower generation probabilities than equally common non-associated chains. According to a later genetic analysis, donors in an Asian-associated ancestry cluster had fewer N-insertions in productive TCRs than the approximately 690-donor mean. The study listed 150 to 200 TCR beta chains as associated with cytomegalovirus.

Library preparation used the immunoSEQ multiplex PCR assay. A mixture of 60 forward primers for TCR Vbeta segments and 13 reverse primers for TCR Jbeta segments was used in the multiplex PCR. A multiplex PCR assay on genomic DNA amplified the CDR3 region of rearranged TCR beta genes. The amplified TCR beta libraries were sequenced on the Illumina HiSeq System as 87-base-pair reads. The published analysis was carried out like this. A later analysis counted approximately 76 million unique TCR beta chains across the 650 to 700 repertoires, and roughly 10 million of these chains were shared by at least two donors. Raw reads were error-corrected and collapsed into unique sequences with a nearest-neighbor algorithm that merged closely related sequences to remove PCR and sequencing errors. V, D and J gene segments were assigned by aligning CDR3 sequences to IMGT reference sequences. For a sequence to be retained, a match of at least six nucleotides to both a V gene segment and a J gene segment was required. Rearrangements were classified as productive when the CDR3 lacked stop codons and remained in frame with V and J, and all other rearrangements were classified as non-productive. CDR3 was defined by IMGT convention, running from the second conserved V-encoded cysteine to the conserved J-encoded phenylalanine. The earlier analysis of about 640 of the donors excluded any sequence lacking an unambiguous match to a single V gene segment. An earlier analysis of 587 of the donors classified V segments as functional when productive rearrangements were above 56.7% and as segregating when the standard deviation between donors was above 5%. A statistical classification framework was built for diagnosing cytomegalovirus status from the catalog of TCR beta chain sequences. V and J gene assignment, in a later analysis, came from comparing TCR nucleotide sequences with IMGT/GENE-DB human TR gene sequences. The TCRdist pipeline was used in a later analysis to assign CDR3 sequences and most-parsimonious VDJ recombination scenarios. In a later analysis, every TCR beta chain was defined by the combination of its CDR3 amino acid sequence and its V-gene family, and reads without a unique V-gene family were dropped. To address suspected cross-contamination and a sequencing artifact, a later analysis removed over 500 highly shared, low-generation-probability nucleotide sequences. In a later analysis, a clonal expansion index for each public chain was calculated from normalized within-repertoire ranks of inferred template counts. Generation probabilities in a later analysis came from a VDJ recombination model fitted to out-of-frame rearrangements, and those results were checked against IGoR. In a later analysis, hypergeometric tests were used to score TCR-TCR, TCR-HLA and TCR-CMV co-occurrence, with a repertoire-size bias correction applied to TCR pairs. A later analysis estimated false discovery rates by permuting HLA or CMV assignments 20 times. In a later analysis, co-occurring TCRs were grouped using DBSCAN, and TCRdist sequence similarity was added for clustering within HLA-allele-positive subsets. Co-occurrence clustering excluded repertoires with fewer than 30,000 or more than 120,000 public chains, plus five with anomalous nucleotide sharing. Imported from immuneACCESS, the table was reduced by TCRdb to in-frame sequences with V and J called. These copies leave out some clones; in studies compared against another copy, an unresolved V gene accounts for under half, and the cause of the remainder is not known. V and J calls and clone size are those listed in that table; D and trimming were worked out from the DNA. This sample is represented by some 83,000 clones; roughly 77% of them were singletons. About 4.2% of the sample lies in the top ten.

A single count supports this clone. No antigen is known for it. No much larger clone exists at a distance of one base, and base qualities are not known. The cohort comprised under 700 healthy bone marrow donors. At the time of sampling, all cohort members were nominally healthy, though unrecorded immune exposures were likely present. The donor was CMV seronegative and was included in the group of a few hundred seronegative cohort members. Every donor gave a peripheral blood sample, and the peripheral blood mononuclear cells from that sample were used for TCR beta sequencing. The Qiagen DNeasy Blood Extraction Kit was used to extract genomic DNA from the blood cell samples. According to the germline V gene, CDR1 reads SGDLS and CDR2 reads YYNGEE. V loses 3 bases, J loses 2 bases, and the germline ends lie 4 bases apart. Including cysteine and phenylalanine, the CDR3 has 12 amino acids. The only DNA kept is the CDR3, 36 bases in frame from the first base.

Sequences were obtained from PBMCs. The chain is assembled from TRBV9 and TRBJ2-3; no D gene can be assigned with confidence. This TCR was sampled from a man aged 60 to 69 in good health and CMV-seronegative. CDR3 loop: CASSEPTDTQYF. In nucleotide form, the sequence is TGTGCCAGCAGCGAGCCCACAGATACGCAGTATTTT.